This TCR beta chain was profiled in a study of blood T cell repertoires in COVID-19. Study background: Whether acute or convalescent, the COVID-19 samples came from the United States, Italy and Spain. The analysed material was cDNA or gDNA that came from T cells, B-cell-depleted T cells, or PBMCs.

V gave up 6 bases and J gave up 4 bases, with 19 bases separating them. In germline, CDR1 is SGHVS, CDR2 FQNEAQ. The CDR3 has 16 residues. Source study methods: Nucleated cell number was recorded as an estimate derived from reference gene primer amplification. Sequencing was performed with immunoSEQ multiplex PCR; in TCRdb, only in-frame clones are kept and a portion is missing. V, J and clone size were drawn from that table, and D and trimming were deduced from the DNA. The sample lists 88,000 or so clones, less than 90% occurring once. The chain recombines TRBV7-8 with TRBJ1-5; possible D gene TRBD1, 5 bases. Input material: peripheral blood. The TCR originated in a man between 60 and 75 years old with acute or convalescent COVID-19. CDR3 in amino acids: CASSLARGMVNQPQHF. The DNA for the CDR3 is TGTGCCAGCAGTCTAGCGAGGGGCATGGTGAATCAGCCCCAGCATTTT.